Below are 27 T cell receptor beta chains sequenced from a single sample in a study of CD8+CD57+ T cells in acquired aplastic anemia. Profiling that covered TCR beta VDJ and CDR3 relied on genomic DNA as its template. TCRdb independently ran MiXCR on the reads; one entry per CDR3 protein. Of 150,000 to 200,000 distinct CDR3 sequences in the sample, 60% to 80% were seen once. Selection for sequencing was limited to patients who had shown CD8+CD57+ cell expansion by flow cytometry. Sample: sorted CD4+, CD8+, or CD8+CD57+ T cells (not recorded which) from PBMCs. These receptors all come from a human donor with aplastic anemia.

This clonotype appeared a few times. This chain joins TRBV19 and TRBJ1-6; 7 bases agree with TRBD1. With V trimmed by 6 bases and J by 7 bases, 6 bases remained unmatched. Germline CDR1 LNHDA, CDR2 SQIVND (reference sequence). The CDR3 extends over 14 amino acids. CDR3 protein: CASRPTTGNSPLHF. Written as DNA, the CDR3 is TGTGCCAGTAGGCCCACGACAGGGAATTCACCCCTCCACTTT. The full variable domain, with the rest looked up from reference TRBV19 and TRBJ1-6, is DGGITQSPKYLFRKEGQNVTLSCEQNLNHDAMYWYRQDPGQGLRLIYYSQIVNDFQKGDIAEGYSVSREKKESFPLTVTSAQKNPTAFYLCASRPTTGNSPLHFGNGTRLTVT.

The chain uses TRBV20-1 and TRBJ1-1, with unresolved D. V was clipped by 0 bases and J by 8 bases, with 10 bases between them. CDR3 length: 12 amino acids. Germline loops: CDR1 DFQATT, CDR2 SNEGSKA (reference sequence). The CDR3 region is CSARDPQLEAFF. The CDR3 DNA is TGCAGTGCTAGAGATCCCCAGTTAGAAGCTTTCTTT.

This clonotype occurred a few times. V usage is TRBV20-1 and J usage is TRBJ2-6, with D possibly being TRBD2 (5 bases). CDR1 and CDR2 (germline): DFQATT, SNEGSKA (reference sequence). This CDR3 contains 15 residues. V was trimmed by 2 bases and J by 0 bases, leaving 8 bases between them. The CDR3 reads CSARFGGSGANVLTF. In DNA form, the CDR3 reads TGCAGTGCTAGATTTGGAGGCTCTGGGGCCAACGTCCTGACTTTC.

This clonotype was detected ten times or more. The chain has TRBV6-4 and TRBJ2-7; 12 nucleotides match TRBD2. CDR1 MRHNA and CDR2 SNTAGT come from the germline V gene. Trimming at V came to 0 bases and at J to 6 bases, leaving 0 bases not matched to a gene. The CDR3 loop spans 14 amino acids. DNA for the CDR3: TGTGCCAGCAGTGACTCGACTAGCGGGAGCGAGCAGTACTTC. Its translation is CASSDSTSGSEQYF.

The CDR3 reads CATSDPGTMGHNEQFF. The CDR3 region has the DNA TGTGCCACCAGTGATCCCGGGACTATGGGCCACAATGAGCAGTTCTTC. The chain carries TRBV24-1 and TRBJ2-1; 7 bases match TRBD2. The CDR3 spans 16 residues. Germline V gene sequence: CDR1 KGHDR, CDR2 SFDVKD. V gave up 3 bases and J gave up 5 bases; unmatched junction bases: 9.

The chain links TRBV25-1 to TRBJ1-6; D gene ambiguous. Germline V gene data show CDR1 as MGHDK and CDR2 as SYGVNS. The CDR3 totals 12 residues. Trimming stripped 4 bases from V and 9 bases from J, with 7 bases between. DNA for the CDR3: TGTGCCAGCAGTGGAACGAGTTCACCCCTCCACTTT. It specifies CASSGTSSPLHF.

The rearrangement links TRBV9 to TRBJ2-1; 11 bases are a match to TRBD2. Germline V gene lookup returns CDR1 SGDLS and CDR2 YYNGEE. After removal of 0 bases from V and 5 bases from J, the junction contained 4 bases not matched to a gene. The length of the CDR3 is 16 residues. The CDR3 DNA reads as TGTGCCAGCAGCGTAGCCCCGGGACTAGCGGACAATGAGCAGTTCTTC. It is translated as CASSVAPGLADNEQFF.

Concerning this clonotype itself: Germline and junction disagree at one end, which may indicate a read error. The gene calls are TRBV11-2 and TRBJ1-5; D is ambiguous. The CDR3 loop spans 14 amino acids. Germline-derived CDR1 and CDR2 are SGHAT and FQNNGV. In DNA form, the CDR3 reads TGTGCCAGCAGCTTAGAAGCGAGCAATCAGCCCCTGCATTTT. Translating it yields CASSLEASNQPLHF.

The chain links TRBV6-1 to TRBJ2-1, with 10 bases aligning to TRBD1. The V segment lost 3 bases and the J segment 7 bases; nucleotides outside the gene matches: 6. The CDR3 is made up of 15 amino acids. CDR1 is MNHNS and CDR2 is SASEGT in the germline V gene. This CDR3 reads CASSEKGQGWNEQFF. Written as DNA, the CDR3 is TGTGCCAGCAGTGAGAAGGGACAGGGGTGGAATGAGCAGTTCTTC.

The V call is TRBV19, the J call TRBJ2-1; D remains unclear. Germline lookup yields CDR1 LNHDA and CDR2 SQIVND (reference sequence). Trimming stripped 3 bases from V and 0 bases from J, with 12 bases between. The CDR3 covers 16 residues. Here the CDR3 reads CASSMLRSGSYNEQFF. The CDR3 DNA reads as TGTGCCAGTAGTATGCTCCGATCGGGCTCCTACAATGAGCAGTTCTTC.

Remarks on this clonotype: A much larger clone sits a single nucleotide away, making a read error possible. This rearrangement joins TRBV20-1 to TRBJ2-5; TRBD1 matches at 8 bases. The V segment lost 0 bases and the J segment 4 bases; nucleotides outside the gene matches: 7. The CDR3 sequence is 15 residues long. The germline CDR1 and CDR2 sequences are DFQATT and SNEGSKA (reference sequence). The CDR3: CSARDLAGGRETQYF. In DNA form, the CDR3 reads TGCAGTGCTAGAGATCTGGCAGGGGGCCGAGAGACCCAGTACTTC.

This clonotype was observed a single time. The V gene is TRBV7-2, the J gene TRBJ2-3; maybe TRBD2 (5 bases). V lost 5 bases to trimming and J lost 0 bases, with 12 bases between them. The V gene's germline CDR1 is SGHTA and CDR2 FQGNSA. There are 15 residues in the CDR3. For the CDR3, the DNA is TGTGCCAGCAGCCCCTGGACTTCTAGCACAGATACGCAGTATTTT. Residues: CASSPWTSSTDTQYF.

With regard to this clonotype: An end of the junction does not agree with germline; a read error may underlie this. The chain couples TRBV7-2 to TRBJ2-3, with TRBD1 as a possible D gene (6 bases). Per the germline V gene, CDR1 is SGHTA and CDR2 is FQGNSA. This CDR3 has 13 residues. The DNA of the CDR3 is TGTGCCAGCACCTTAGAGACAGGCAGGACGCAGTATTTT. This translates into CASTLETGRTQYF.

In nucleotides, the CDR3 is TGTGCCAGCAGTTTCTTTTGGGGGTCAGGGGCCAACGTCCTGACTTTC. Translating gives CASSFFWGSGANVLTF. V and J are TRBV27 and TRBJ2-6, with D perhaps given as TRBD1 or TRBD2 (5 bases each). CDR1 and CDR2 from the germline V gene are MNHEY and SMNVEV (reference sequence). This CDR3 comprises 16 residues. V gave up 3 bases and J gave up 4 bases, with 13 bases separating them.

The chain recombines TRBV20-1 with TRBJ1-2; D is uncertain. CDR1 and CDR2 from the germline V gene are DFQATT and SNEGSKA (reference sequence). V lost 4 bases to trimming and J lost 8 bases, with 14 bases between them. This CDR3 has 12 amino acids. The CDR3 region is CSATGDQIGYTF. As DNA, the CDR3 is TGCAGTGCTACAGGCGACCAGATCGGCTACACCTTC.

The genes are TRBV20-1 and TRBJ2-7; D perhaps matches TRBD2 (5 bases). Germline values: CDR1 DFQATT, CDR2 SNEGSKA (reference sequence). The CDR3 is made up of 13 amino acids. V dropped 3 bases and J dropped 3 bases, with 12 bases sitting between them. CDR3 DNA: TGCAGTGCTAGTGCGGACGGGATCTACGAGCAGTACTTC. Protein sequence: CSASADGIYEQYF.

The chain couples TRBV7-9 to TRBJ2-7, with no clear D. Germline CDR1 and CDR2: SEHNR and FQNEAQ (reference sequence). V was trimmed by 5 bases and J by 5 bases, leaving 22 bases between them. The CDR3 is 16 amino acids. CDR3: CASSLEVFSDGDEQYF. CDR3 coding DNA: TGTGCCAGCAGCCTCGAGGTGTTCTCGGACGGCGACGAGCAGTACTTC. The variable domain in full, completed from reference TRBV7-9 and TRBJ2-7, reads DTGVSQNPRHKITKRGQNVTFRCDPISEHNRLYWYRQTLGQGPEFLTYFQNEAQLEKSRLLSDRFSAERPKGSFSTLEIQRTEQGDSAMYLCASSLEVFSDGDEQYFGPGTRLTVT.

This clonotype was observed many times. The V gene is TRBV10-1, the J gene TRBJ1-2; D ambiguous. V lost 4 bases and J lost 1, with 10 bases in between. The CDR3 is 14 amino acids. Germline CDR1 and CDR2: WNHNN and SYGVQD (reference sequence). The CDR3 sequence: CASSVSGFNYGYTF. The CDR3 nucleotides are TGCGCCAGCAGTGTAAGCGGATTTAACTATGGCTACACCTTC.

Concerning this clonotype itself: One end of the junction fails to match germline, which may point to a read error. The rearrangement joins TRBV7-9 to TRBJ2-7, with 9 nucleotides matching TRBD1. Germline V gene sequence: CDR1 SEHNR, CDR2 FQNEAQ (reference sequence). This CDR3 is 12 amino acids long. In nucleotides, the CDR3 is TGTGCCAGCAGACCCCGGACAGGGGTTCTTGTCTTC. It specifies CASRPRTGVLVF.

V is TRBV2 and J is TRBJ2-1; 11 bases are shared with TRBD2. V shed 4 bases and J 7 bases; nucleotides not matched to a gene: 3. The CDR3 is 14 amino acids. Germline loops: CDR1 SNHLY, CDR2 FYNNEI. CDR3 sequence (DNA): TGTGCCAGCAGTGCAAGACTAGCGGGAAATGAGCAGTTCTTC. Encoded protein: CASSARLAGNEQFF.

V and J are TRBV6-1 and TRBJ2-7; D possibly corresponds to TRBD2 (6 bases). Trimming removed 2 bases at V and 7 bases at J, with 18 bases between. The germline V gene has CDR1 MNHNS and CDR2 SASEGT. The length of the CDR3 is 15 residues. As DNA, the CDR3 is TGTGCCAGCAGTGAAACGGGCGCGGGGAGCGATGAGCAGTACGTC. This translates into CASSETGAGSDEQYV.

V gene TRBV7-3 combines with J gene TRBJ2-1; D unresolved. The length of the CDR3 is 14 residues. V gave up 6 bases and J gave up 2 bases, with 11 bases separating them. Germline-derived CDR1 and CDR2 are SGHTA and FQGTGA. CDR3 DNA: TGTGCCAGCAGTTTTAAGGGTACCTACAATGAGCAGTTCTTC. This encodes CASSFKGTYNEQFF.

The count of this clonotype is one. This chain links TRBV29-1 with TRBJ1-2, with a possible D match to TRBD1 (5 bases). Germline V gene data show CDR1 as SQVTM and CDR2 as ANQGSEA. The CDR3 loop spans 16 amino acids. V lost 0 bases and J lost 1, with 15 bases in between. Here the CDR3 reads CSVEDPGGRGNYGYTF. For the CDR3, the DNA is TGCAGCGTTGAAGATCCCGGAGGGAGGGGTAACTATGGCTACACCTTC.

The V call is TRBV6-6, the J call TRBJ2-5, with TRBD2 identical over 13 bases. Per the germline V gene, CDR1 is MNHNY and CDR2 is SVGAGI (reference sequence). The CDR3 has 16 residues. V trimming: 6 bases; J trimming: 5 bases; junction bases outside the gene matches: 9. CDR3 sequence (DNA): TGTGCCAGCAGACTAGCGGGAGGGAGGCTCCAGGAGACCCAGTACTTC. It codes for CASRLAGGRLQETQYF.

The CDR3 loop reads CATSDYSGVEQFF. In DNA form, the CDR3 reads TGTGCCACCAGTGATTATAGCGGGGTCGAGCAGTTCTTC. V and J are TRBV24-1 and TRBJ2-1; 8 nucleotides match TRBD2. Losses at the gene ends were 2 bases for V and 10 bases for J; bases not matched to a gene: 3. The CDR3 extends over 13 amino acids. Germline lookup yields CDR1 KGHDR and CDR2 SFDVKD.

This clonotype was seen a handful of times. The chain couples TRBV5-4 to TRBJ2-5; possibly TRBD1 or TRBD2 for D (5 bases each). V was clipped by 4 bases and J by 5 bases, with 15 bases between them. The CDR3 spans 14 residues. The germline V gene has CDR1 SGHNT and CDR2 YYREEE (reference sequence). This CDR3 is CASSDPRGAETQYF. Written as DNA, the CDR3 is TGTGCCAGCAGCGACCCTCGAGGGGCTGAGACCCAGTACTTC.

This chain uses TRBV7-9 with TRBJ2-1; D remains unclear. CDR3 length: 14 residues. Trimming took off 1 base at V and 2 bases at J, with 6 bases between the two ends. Germline values: CDR1 SEHNR, CDR2 FQNEAQ (reference sequence). CDR3 bases: TGTGCCAGCAGCTTAGTAACAGCCTACAATGAGCAGTTCTTC. Translation gives CASSLVTAYNEQFF.